A selection of T cell receptor beta chains follows, all from one sample in a study of a mutant IDH1 vaccine in newly diagnosed glioma. Their specific antigens are unknown. Using immunoSEQ multiplex PCR, the repertoire was profiled, and TCRdb retains in-frame clones only, with some absent. The data show tens of thousands of clones, approximately 79% seen once. The sample consisted of PBMCs, taken from a glioma patient whose treatment included an IDH1 peptide vaccine. These receptors were obtained from a man in his forties or fifties with glioma. Some clones in this sample may be carry-over from other donors' samples. The CDR3 runs from the conserved cysteine through the conserved F or W. A D gene is named only where the DNA matches it firmly.

>TRBD2|TRBV4-1|TRBJ2-1
CASSQEQSGGRNEQFF
TGCGCCAGCAGCCAAGAGCAGAGCGGGGGTCGTAATGAGCAGTTCTTC
>-|TRBV5-4|TRBJ1-2
CASSPNIQTDYGYTF
TGTGCCAGCAGCCCGAATATCCAGACGGACTATGGCTACACCTTC
>-|TRBV7-2|TRBJ1-3
CASSPGAHSGNTIYF
TGTGCCAGCAGCCCGGGGGCCCACTCTGGAAACACCATATATTTT
>-|TRBV30|TRBJ1-5
CAWAGKSNQPQHF
TGTGCCTGGGCCGGGAAGAGCAATCAGCCCCAGCATTTT
>TRBD2|TRBV4-2|TRBJ2-7
CASSQELGTSYEQYF
TGTGCCAGCAGCCAAGAGCTCGGGACTAGCTACGAGCAGTACTTC
>-|TRBV18|TRBJ2-7
CASSHDKTYEQYF
TGTGCCAGCTCCCACGATAAAACCTACGAGCAGTACTTC
>-|TRBV2|TRBJ1-6
CASPDSPGSSPLHF
TGTGCCAGCCCGGACAGTCCTGGTTCCTCACCCCTCCACTTT
>-|TRBV5-1|TRBJ2-5
CASSLEGETQYF
TGCGCCAGCAGCTTGGAGGGGGAGACCCAGTACTTC
>-|TRBV5-5|TRBJ2-3
CASSFDRLRTDTQYF
TGTGCCAGCAGCTTCGATAGACTACGCACAGATACGCAGTATTTT
>-|TRBV27|TRBJ1-6
CASSLLYPREATNHNSPLHF
TGTGCCAGCAGTCTACTCTACCCTAGGGAGGCCACTAATCATAATTCACCCCTCCACTTT
>-|TRBV18|TRBJ2-7
CASSAYEFSYEQYF
TGTGCCAGCTCAGCCTACGAATTCTCCTACGAGCAGTACTTC
>TRBD2|TRBV13|TRBJ2-5
CASSYSGGAPETQYF
TGTGCCAGCAGCTATAGCGGGGGGGCCCCAGAGACCCAGTACTTC
>TRBD1|TRBV19|TRBJ2-7
CASTPTGGIYEQYF
TGTGCCAGTACCCCGACAGGGGGCATCTACGAGCAGTACTTC
>-|TRBV2|TRBJ2-7
CASTRDGEEYEQYF
TGTGCCAGCACCCGGGACGGGGAGGAGTACGAGCAGTACTTC
>-|TRBV9|TRBJ2-7
CASSVEAPGEQYF
TGTGCCAGCAGCGTAGAGGCTCCCGGCGAGCAGTACTTC